Presented here are 17 T cell receptor beta chains from one specimen sequenced in a study of blood T cell repertoires in COVID-19. The data were produced by immunoSEQ multiplex PCR, yet TCRdb's version contains in-frame clones alone and is incomplete. The sample has 270,000 or so clones, approximately 88% seen once. The sequencing input was peripheral blood. The receptors here all came from a woman aged 40 to 49 who had recovered from COVID-19.

In its sample, this clone was seen a few times. The chain couples TRBV5-8 to TRBJ2-5; perhaps TRBD2 as D (7 bases). Per the germline V gene, CDR1 is SGHTS and CDR2 is YDEGEE. The CDR3 is 15 residues long. V was clipped by 9 bases and J by 2 bases, with 20 bases between them. The CDR3 coding sequence is TGTGCCACCCACAGGGAGGGGACAACACAAGAGACCCAGTACTTC. Amino acids: CATHREGTTQETQYF.

The chain employs TRBV24-1 and TRBJ1-1, with D possibly being TRBD1 (5 bases). Per the germline V gene, CDR1 is KGHDR and CDR2 is SFDVKD. The ends were cut back, 4 bases at V and 8 bases at J, with 13 bases in the middle. The CDR3 contains 13 residues. CDR3: CATSEPGGTEAFF. CDR3 nucleotide sequence: TGTGCCACCAGTGAGCCCGGGGGGACGGAAGCTTTCTTT.

A single count supports this clone. The rearrangement joins TRBV6-5 to TRBJ1-6, with TRBD1 as a possible D gene (6 bases). The V end lost 10 bases, the J end lost 7 bases, and 17 bases lay between the germline ends. The V gene's germline CDR1 is MNHEY and CDR2 SVGAGI. The CDR3 totals 14 residues. The CDR3 DNA reads TGTGCCACCGGGGGGCGGCGGACGAATTCACCCCTCCACTTT. As protein: CATGGRRTNSPLHF.

J is TRBJ2-3 and V is TRBV7-2; 8 nucleotides match TRBD1. The V and J ends lost 3 bases and 6 bases, in that order; junction bases with no gene match: 11. The CDR3 has 16 amino acids. CDR1 is SGHTA, CDR2 FQGNSA, per germline. The CDR3 spells CASSFRGPRVEDTQYF. The CDR3 DNA reads as TGTGCCAGCAGCTTCAGGGGGCCCAGGGTTGAGGATACGCAGTATTTT.

A single count supports this clone. This sequence joins TRBV6-5 and TRBJ2-7, with 7 bases that match TRBD2. With V trimmed by 2 bases and J by 12 bases, 7 bases remained unmatched. From germline, CDR1 is MNHEY and CDR2 SVGAGI. The CDR3 totals 12 residues. DNA of the CDR3: TGTGCCAGCAGTTACGGGGGGGAGAAAAGGTACTTC. It codes for CASSYGGEKRYF.

The gene calls are TRBV27 and TRBJ2-3, with 8 positions matching TRBD1. The CDR3 runs 17 residues. The V gene's germline CDR1 is MNHEY and CDR2 SMNVEV (reference sequence). Trimming cost V 0 bases and J 5 bases; bases outside gene matches: 10. The CDR3 spells CASSLSGGQGRRDTQYF. The CDR3 DNA reads as TGTGCCAGCAGTTTATCAGGAGGACAGGGACGTCGAGATACGCAGTATTTT.

Note on this clone: Other DNA sequences in the sample encode the same CDR3. This chain connects TRBV19 to TRBJ1-4; D gene unclear. V shed 6 bases and J shed 0 bases, with 14 bases lying between them. Per the germline V gene, CDR1 is LNHDA and CDR2 is SQIVND (reference sequence). This CDR3 has 16 residues. The CDR3 sequence is CASSATASATNEKLFF. Written as DNA, the CDR3 is TGTGCCAGTAGCGCTACAGCATCTGCAACTAATGAAAAACTGTTTTTT.

This chain links TRBV5-1 with TRBJ2-7, with 11 bases aligning to TRBD2. The V segment lost 4 bases and the J segment 4 bases; nucleotides outside the gene matches: 7. The germline gives CDR1 SGHRS, CDR2 YFSETQ. The CDR3 consists of 15 residues. The DNA of the CDR3 is TGCGCCAGCAGCCTACCACTAGCGGGAGCTTACGAGCAGTACTTC. Translation: CASSLPLAGAYEQYF.

In this sample, this clone turned up once. The chain couples TRBV7-9 to TRBJ2-5; no clear D gene. In germline, CDR1 is SEHNR, CDR2 FQNEAQ (reference sequence). V was pared by 9 bases and J by 5 bases, with 10 bases between. The CDR3 totals 11 residues. The CDR3 DNA is TGTGCCAGTCAAACCGGGGAGACCCAGTACTTC. Protein product: CASQTGETQYF.

This clone was detected once. The V gene is TRBV7-9, the J gene TRBJ1-2; D perhaps matches TRBD1 (5 bases). V gave up 2 bases and J gave up 4 bases, with 17 bases separating them. The CDR3 extends over 16 amino acids. Looked up from germline, CDR1 is SEHNR and CDR2 is FQNEAQ (reference sequence). In nucleotides, the CDR3 is TGTGCCAGCAGCTTAACCGAAGCGGGGGAAGGCTATGGCTACACCTTC. It encodes CASSLTEAGEGYGYTF.

CDR3 in DNA: TGTGCCAGTAGTATATTTCTAGGTGGGGAGACCCAGTACTTC. Amino acids: CASSIFLGGETQYF. The V gene is TRBV19, the J gene TRBJ2-5; the D is unclear. The CDR3 length is 14 residues. Looked up from germline, CDR1 is LNHDA and CDR2 is SQIVND (reference sequence). Trimming removed 2 bases at V and 5 bases at J, with 12 bases between.

The V gene is TRBV3-1 (or the pseudogene TRBV3-2), the J gene TRBJ1-5; D uncertain. CDR1 and CDR2 (germline): LGHDT, YNNKEL (reference sequence). This CDR3 has 14 amino acids. The germline V and J ends were trimmed by 4 bases and 7 bases, with 14 bases remaining between them. For the CDR3, the DNA is TGTGCCAGCAGCCCCCGGAGGGTCGGCCAGCCCCAGCATTTT. It is translated as CASSPRRVGQPQHF.

The V and J genes are TRBV7-8 and TRBJ1-1; 8 positions agree with TRBD1. J gave up 4 bases and V 4 bases, and 5 bases lay outside the gene matches. CDR1 is SGHVS and CDR2 is FQNEAQ in the germline V gene. The CDR3 covers 14 residues. The CDR3 DNA reads TGTGCCAGCAGCTCTCAGGGGGCGGGCACTGAAGCTTTCTTT. The encoded protein is CASSSQGAGTEAFF.

The count of this clone is one. The chain uses TRBV18 and TRBJ2-5, with D tentatively TRBD2 (6 bases). V lost 2 bases, J lost 5 bases, and 9 bases lay in between. CDR1 is KGHSH and CDR2 is LQKENI in the germline V gene. CDR3 size: 13 residues. As DNA, the CDR3 is TGTGCCAGCTCACCAGGGGCGGGGGAGACCCAGTACTTC. This codes for CASSPGAGETQYF.

This sequence joins TRBV24-1 and TRBJ2-3; 9 positions agree with TRBD1. The germline V gene encodes CDR1 KGHDR and CDR2 SFDVKD. J lost 5 bases, V lost 4 bases, and 6 bases had no gene match. The CDR3 length is 15 residues. The CDR3 here is CATSDSRQGGDTQYF. CDR3 coding DNA: TGTGCCACCAGTGACTCTCGACAGGGGGGAGATACGCAGTATTTT.

The rearrangement joins TRBV29-1 to TRBJ2-5; 7 nucleotides align to TRBD1. Looked up from germline, CDR1 is SQVTM and CDR2 is ANQGSEA. Losses at the gene ends were 4 bases for V and 2 bases for J; bases not matched to a gene: 4. CDR3 size: 13 residues. The DNA of the CDR3 is TGCAGCGTTGGAGGGACAGTACAAGAGACCCAGTACTTC. Translating it yields CSVGGTVQETQYF.

The chain is built from TRBV29-1 and TRBJ1-1; 10 bases map to TRBD1. The trim removed 5 bases at V and 1 base at J, leaving 4 bases unmatched. CDR3 length equals 14 residues. The germline V gene encodes CDR1 SQVTM and CDR2 ANQGSEA. CDR3 region: CSVSRDRGNTEAFF. The CDR3 DNA follows: TGCAGCGTTTCCCGGGACAGGGGGAACACTGAAGCTTTCTTT.